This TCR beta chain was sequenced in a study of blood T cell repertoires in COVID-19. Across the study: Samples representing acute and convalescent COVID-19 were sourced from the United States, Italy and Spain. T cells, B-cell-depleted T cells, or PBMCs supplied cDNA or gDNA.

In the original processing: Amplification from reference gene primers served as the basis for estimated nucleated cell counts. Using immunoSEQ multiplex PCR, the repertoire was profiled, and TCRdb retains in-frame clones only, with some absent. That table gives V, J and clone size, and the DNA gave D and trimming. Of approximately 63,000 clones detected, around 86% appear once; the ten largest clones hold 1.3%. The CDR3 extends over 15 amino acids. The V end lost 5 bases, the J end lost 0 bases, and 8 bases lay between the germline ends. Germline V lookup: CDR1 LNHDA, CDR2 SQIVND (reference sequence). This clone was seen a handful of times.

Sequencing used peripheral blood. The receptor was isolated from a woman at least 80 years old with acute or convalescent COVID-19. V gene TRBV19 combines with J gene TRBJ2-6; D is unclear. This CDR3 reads CASSPGSSGANVLTF. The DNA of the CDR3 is TGTGCCAGTAGTCCCGGTAGCTCTGGGGCCAACGTCCTGACTTTC.